Listed below are T cell receptor beta chains from one sample, sequenced in a study of blood T cell repertoires in COVID-19. Assay: immunoSEQ multiplex PCR; the TCRdb copy retains only in-frame clones and omits some. The data show 35,000 to 45,000 clones, with roughly 90% seen just once and about 2.4% held by the top ten. The sequenced sample consisted of peripheral blood. These receptors were obtained from a human donor in a cohort sampled during active COVID-19. Each CDR3 is given with its conserved first and last residue. A D gene is named only where the DNA matches it firmly. Size values are once, few and many counts, or a class for expanded clones, and some rows have none.

d_gene	v_gene	abundance	j_gene	CDR3aa	CDR3nt
TRBD2	TRBV6-6	NA	TRBJ2-5	CASSSLSGGALETQYF	TGTGCCAGCAGCTCCCTTAGCGGGGGGGCCCTCGAGACCCAGTACTTC
NA	TRBV10-3	once	TRBJ1-1	CAISSLPPSTEAFF	TGTGCCATCAGTTCACTTCCGCCGAGCACTGAAGCTTTCTTT
NA	TRBV6-5	NA	TRBJ2-5	CASSWQGGQETQYF	TGTGCCAGCAGTTGGCAGGGTGGACAAGAGACCCAGTACTTC
NA	TRBV4-1	NA	TRBJ1-1	CASSRAGTEAFF	TGCGCCAGCAGCCGGGCGGGCACTGAAGCTTTCTTT
NA	TRBV9	NA	TRBJ2-3	CASSAWSRSTDTQYF	TGTGCCAGCAGCGCCTGGTCTCGGAGCACAGATACGCAGTATTTT
NA	TRBV5-6	NA	TRBJ1-4	CASSFDSTNEKLFF	TGTGCCAGCAGCTTCGACAGTACCAATGAAAAACTGTTTTTT
NA	TRBV7-3	NA	TRBJ2-2	CASSSHSVNTGELFF	TGTGCCAGCAGCTCCCACTCGGTGAACACCGGGGAGCTGTTTTTT
NA	TRBV6-1	NA	TRBJ2-6	CASSENPVILDGANVLTF	TGTGCCAGCAGTGAAAATCCCGTCATTCTAGATGGGGCCAACGTCCTGACTTTC
NA	TRBV18	NA	TRBJ1-2	CANSREGTAFGSGYTF	TGTGCCAACTCACGAGAGGGAACAGCGTTCGGTAGTGGCTACACCTTC
TRBD1	TRBV5-3	NA	TRBJ1-2	CARSLIHRVGTGYLYGYTF	TGTGCCAGAAGCTTGATTCACCGGGTCGGGACAGGGTACCTCTATGGCTACACCTTC
NA	TRBV21-1	NA	TRBJ1-4	CASSKKRGGWEKLFF	TGTGCCAGCAGCAAAAAAAGAGGGGGCTGGGAAAAACTGTTTTTT
NA	TRBV2	once	TRBJ2-5	CASVRRGQGTQYF	TGTGCCAGCGTAAGGAGGGGGCAGGGGACCCAGTACTTC
NA	TRBV2	NA	TRBJ1-2	CASSVQVYGYTF	TGTGCCAGCAGTGTCCAGGTATATGGCTACACCTTC
TRBD1	TRBV9	NA	TRBJ2-1	CASSAGDSLPYNEQFF	TGTGCCAGCAGCGCCGGGGACAGCCTTCCCTACAATGAGCAGTTCTTC
TRBD1	TRBV9	once	TRBJ2-2	CASSVGQVGNTGELFF	TGTGCCAGCAGCGTGGGACAGGTGGGAAACACCGGGGAGCTGTTTTTT
NA	TRBV9	NA	TRBJ1-2	CASSADTNYGYTF	TGTGCCAGCAGCGCGGACACCAACTATGGCTACACCTTC
TRBD2	TRBV5-1	NA	TRBJ2-1	CASSLALAGVGNEQFF	TGCGCCAGCAGCTTGGCCCTAGCGGGGGTCGGCAATGAGCAGTTCTTC
NA	TRBV7-8	NA	TRBJ1-1	CASSLGIGVNTEAFF	TGTGCCAGCAGCTTAGGAATCGGAGTGAACACTGAAGCTTTCTTT
TRBD2	TRBV6-5	few	TRBJ2-3	CASSPGLAFADTQYF	TGTGCCAGCAGCCCGGGACTAGCATTTGCAGATACGCAGTATTTT
NA	TRBV7-8	once	TRBJ1-5	CASSFGGGLIQPQHF	TGTGCCAGCAGCTTCGGCGGGGGCCTTATTCAGCCCCAGCATTTT
TRBD1	TRBV5-6	NA	TRBJ1-2	CASIPRDRSNYGYTF	TGTGCCAGCATACCGCGGGACAGATCAAACTATGGCTACACCTTC
TRBD1	TRBV10-3	NA	TRBJ2-2	CAISEWGQGKRLGELFF	TGTGCCATCAGTGAGTGGGGACAGGGGAAAAGGCTCGGGGAGCTGTTTTTT
NA	TRBV13	medium-sized	TRBJ1-4	CASSFTQGEYEKLFF	TGTGCCAGCAGCTTTACACAGGGAGAGTATGAAAAACTGTTTTTT
NA	TRBV7-2	NA	TRBJ1-2	CASSPSGLNYGYTF	TGTGCCAGCAGCCCTAGCGGGTTGAACTATGGCTACACCTTC
TRBD2	TRBV7-2	NA	TRBJ2-3	CASSFGTSGFTDTQYF	TGTGCCAGCAGCTTCGGGACTAGCGGGTTCACAGATACGCAGTATTTT
NA	TRBV15	NA	TRBJ1-1	CATSSGARSTEAFF	TGTGCCACCAGCAGTGGGGCCAGAAGCACTGAAGCTTTCTTT
NA	TRBV5-1	few	TRBJ2-1	CASSPRLGALEQFF	TGCGCCAGCAGCCCCCGGTTGGGGGCTTTGGAGCAGTTCTTC
NA	TRBV2	NA	TRBJ2-1	CASSDLVPSYNEQFF	TGTGCCAGCAGTGACCTAGTCCCCTCCTACAATGAGCAGTTCTTC
NA	TRBV6-5	NA	TRBJ2-7	CASSNRETYEQYF	TGTGCCAGCAGTAACAGGGAAACCTACGAGCAGTACTTC
NA	TRBV7-2	NA	TRBJ2-1	CASSLGVGGVGYSEQFF	TGTGCCAGCAGCTTAGGAGTAGGCGGGGTTGGTTACAGTGAGCAGTTCTTC
NA	TRBV9	NA	TRBJ2-3	CASSVGGGGRADTQYF	TGTGCCAGCAGCGTCGGGGGCGGGGGCCGGGCAGATACGCAGTATTTT
NA	TRBV6-6	once	TRBJ1-1	CASSDSKKANTEAFF	TGTGCCAGCAGCGATTCCAAAAAAGCGAACACTGAAGCTTTCTTT
NA	TRBV5-1	NA	TRBJ2-5	CASSLFLESGTQYF	TGCGCCAGCAGCTTGTTTCTGGAAAGCGGGACCCAGTACTTC
NA	TRBV21-1	NA	TRBJ1-1	CASSTVPTLGGPNTEAFF	TGTGCCAGCAGCACCGTGCCAACATTGGGGGGGCCGAACACTGAAGCTTTCTTT
TRBD1	TRBV2	NA	TRBJ1-6	CASLKRDRGANSPLHF	TGTGCCAGCCTTAAAAGGGACAGGGGTGCGAATTCACCCCTCCACTTT
NA	TRBV19	NA	TRBJ1-2	CASSGKGSGLSGYTF	TGTGCCAGTAGTGGTAAGGGGTCCGGCTTAAGTGGCTACACCTTC
NA	TRBV3-1/TRBV3-2	once	TRBJ1-2	CASSQDGAGRNLYGYTF	TGTGCCAGCAGCCAAGATGGTGCGGGACGGAATCTCTATGGCTACACCTTC
TRBD1	TRBV5-6	NA	TRBJ1-6	CASSWTGGAGGNSPLHF	TGTGCCAGCAGCTGGACAGGGGGCGCAGGGGGTAATTCACCCCTCCACTTT
NA	TRBV30	NA	TRBJ2-2	CAWSVKGAANTGELFF	TGTGCCTGGAGTGTAAAAGGGGCGGCGAACACCGGGGAGCTGTTTTTT
NA	TRBV5-1	NA	TRBJ2-2	CASSSDTGELFF	TGCGCCAGCAGCTCGGACACCGGGGAGCTGTTTTTT
TRBD1	TRBV6-2/TRBV6-3	NA	TRBJ1-5	CASSYVRRQGLSNQPQHF	TGTGCCAGCAGTTATGTTCGGAGACAGGGCCTGAGCAATCAGCCCCAGCATTTT
TRBD1	TRBV6-5	NA	TRBJ1-1	CASSYGTGNTEAFF	TGTGCCAGCAGTTACGGGACAGGGAACACTGAAGCTTTCTTT
TRBD1	TRBV15	NA	TRBJ1-4	CATSRGTGQFEKLFF	TGTGCCACCAGCAGAGGGACGGGACAGTTTGAAAAACTGTTTTTT
TRBD2	TRBV6-2/TRBV6-3	NA	TRBJ2-1	CASSPGGLGQFF	TGTGCCAGCAGTCCGGGGGGGCTGGGGCAGTTCTTC
NA	TRBV11-2	NA	TRBJ1-1	CASSPGPNTEAFF	TGTGCCAGCAGCCCTGGCCCAAACACTGAAGCTTTCTTT
TRBD1	TRBV5-5	NA	TRBJ2-2	CASSLVVGTGAAGELFF	TGTGCCAGCAGCTTAGTAGTCGGGACAGGGGCGGCCGGGGAGCTGTTTTTT
TRBD1	TRBV15	NA	TRBJ1-6	CATSPGPDRGHSPLHF	TGTGCCACCAGCCCCGGACCCGACAGGGGGCATTCACCCCTCCACTTT
NA	TRBV6-5	NA	TRBJ2-7	CASSYQHTYEQYF	TGTGCCAGCAGTTATCAACATACCTACGAGCAGTACTTC
NA	TRBV19	NA	TRBJ1-2	CASSIAGVSNYGYTF	TGTGCCAGTAGTATAGCGGGGGTCTCTAACTATGGCTACACCTTC
NA	TRBV7-8	few	TRBJ1-5	CASSPAEGNQPQHF	TGTGCCAGCAGCCCCGCCGAGGGCAATCAGCCCCAGCATTTT
TRBD1	TRBV18	NA	TRBJ2-1	CASSLTGDDEQFF	TGTGCCAGCTCCCTGACAGGGGACGATGAGCAGTTCTTC
NA	TRBV19	NA	TRBJ2-1	CASSQVRGSSYNEQFF	TGTGCCAGTAGCCAGGTGCGGGGAAGCTCCTACAATGAGCAGTTCTTC
TRBD1	TRBV9	NA	TRBJ2-1	CASSLRTGGEQFF	TGTGCCAGCAGCCTCCGGACAGGGGGGGAGCAGTTCTTC
NA	TRBV27	NA	TRBJ1-3	CASSLARQNLSGNTIYF	TGTGCCAGCAGTTTAGCGAGACAGAACCTCTCTGGAAACACCATATATTTT